This entry lists 28 T cell receptor beta chains sequenced from one sample in a study of PD-L1 blockade in urothelial cancer. Only in-frame clones appear in the TCRdb table, and some are missing; sequencing was by immunoSEQ multiplex PCR. The sample comprises 29,000 or so clones, around 84% of which are singletons, and 2.5% to 3.5% rests with the top ten. Time point defined: peripheral blood 6 weeks after treatment start. This sample comprised PBMCs, obtained around atezolizumab (anti-PD-L1) treatment. These receptors were taken from a man in his sixties or seventies with urothelial cancer.

The V gene is TRBV30, the J gene TRBJ1-4; 9 bases are a match to TRBD1. In germline, CDR1 is GTSNPN, CDR2 SVGIG (reference sequence). This CDR3 is 12 amino acids long. After removal of 5 bases from V and 8 bases from J, the junction contained 3 bases not matched to a gene. CDR3 sequence: CAWRTGEEKLFF. The CDR3 DNA reads as TGTGCCTGGCGGACAGGGGAAGAAAAACTGTTTTTT.

CDR3 in amino acids: CASSDYSGRSNEQFF. The DNA of the CDR3 is TGTGCCAGCAGTGACTATAGCGGGAGATCTAATGAGCAGTTCTTC. The chain carries TRBV6-1 and TRBJ2-1, with TRBD2 matching 9 bases. This CDR3 comprises 15 residues. With V trimmed by 3 bases and J by 7 bases, 7 bases remained unmatched. Germline loops: CDR1 MNHNS, CDR2 SASEGT.

The rearrangement joins TRBV5-1 to TRBJ1-2; D is undetermined. CDR1 is SGHRS, CDR2 YFSETQ, per germline. The CDR3 runs to 14 residues. V was trimmed by 0 bases and J by 3 bases, leaving 9 bases between them. CDR3 sequence (DNA): TGCGCCAGCAGCTTGGGAGGGCGGGACTATGGCTACACCTTC. Its protein is CASSLGGRDYGYTF.

V gene TRBV18 combines with J gene TRBJ1-1; TRBD1 agrees at 9 bases. In germline, CDR1 is KGHSH, CDR2 LQKENI. Trimming at V came to 3 bases and at J to 11 bases, leaving 7 bases not matched to a gene. This CDR3 has 13 amino acids. Here the CDR3 reads CASSPTGGAGAFF. The CDR3 coding sequence is TGTGCCAGCTCACCCACAGGGGGCGCCGGGGCTTTCTTT.

The J gene is TRBJ1-1, the V gene TRBV6-4; 7 positions agree with TRBD1. The CDR3 loop spans 16 amino acids. Per germline, CDR1 MRHNA and CDR2 SNTAGT. J was trimmed by 0 bases and V by 5 bases; bases with no gene match: 9. This chain's CDR3 is CASSIQGSTLNTEAFF. The CDR3, as DNA: TGTGCCAGCAGTATACAGGGGAGTACTTTGAACACTGAAGCTTTCTTT.

The chain uses TRBV28 and TRBJ1-1; perhaps TRBD1 as D (5 bases). The ends were cut back, 4 bases at V and 5 bases at J, with 14 bases in the middle. This CDR3 has 14 amino acids. Germline-derived CDR1 and CDR2 are MDHEN and SYDVKM. The CDR3 nucleotides are TGTGCCAGCAGTTCTACTGACAGTAGGACTGAAGCTTTCTTT. It translates to CASSSTDSRTEAFF.

The rearrangement uses TRBV28 and TRBJ2-7, with D possibly matching TRBD1 (6 bases). The V end was cut by 2 bases, the J end by 0 bases, with 8 bases between. CDR3 length: 14 amino acids. Germline V gene lookup returns CDR1 MDHEN and CDR2 SYDVKM. CDR3 amino acids: CASSLRGFSYEQYF. Written as DNA, the CDR3 is TGTGCCAGCAGTTTAAGGGGGTTCTCCTACGAGCAGTACTTC. Complete variable domain (other parts from reference TRBV28 and TRBJ2-7): DVKVTQSSRYLVKRTGEKVFLECVQDMDHENMFWYRQDPGLGLRLIYFSYDVKMKEKGDIPEGYSVSREKKERFSLILESASTNQTSMYLCASSLRGFSYEQYFGPGTRLTVT.

The V gene is TRBV6-5, the J gene TRBJ1-3; 7 nucleotides align to TRBD1. Germline loops: CDR1 MNHEY, CDR2 SVGAGI. The V segment lost 6 bases and the J segment 15 bases; nucleotides outside the gene matches: 11. There are 12 residues in the CDR3. Here the CDR3 DNA reads TGTGCCAGCAGGTCATCCTACAGGGGCGAATATTTT. Translation: CASRSSYRGEYF.

This chain joins TRBV5-1 and TRBJ2-7; maybe TRBD2 (5 bases). This CDR3 is 14 amino acids long. Germline-derived CDR1 and CDR2 are SGHRS and YFSETQ. Trimming took off 4 bases at V and 3 bases at J, with 14 bases between the two ends. The CDR3 nucleotides read TGCGCCAGCAGCAGAGGGTCTGGAAACTACGAGCAGTACTTC. Its translation is CASSRGSGNYEQYF.

J is TRBJ2-6 and V is TRBV4-1; 9 bases fit TRBD1. Per germline, CDR1 MGHRA and CDR2 YSYEKL. CDR3 length: 20 amino acids. Trimming cost V 4 bases and J 0 bases; bases outside gene matches: 13. The CDR3 nucleotides are TGCGCCAGCAGCCGAGACCGGGACAGGGAGGGGAACTCTGGGGCCAACGTCCTGACTTTC. Protein: CASSRDRDREGNSGANVLTF.

The chain combines TRBV5-8 with TRBJ2-1; D unresolved. Germline V gives CDR1 SGHTS, CDR2 YDEGEE. Trimming stripped 4 bases from V and 7 bases from J, with 6 bases between. The CDR3 spans 11 residues. The CDR3 DNA reads as TGTGCCAGCAGCCCGGTAAATGAGCAGTTCTTC. Its translation is CASSPVNEQFF.

The chain recombines TRBV5-4 with TRBJ2-3, with TRBD2 identical over 8 bases. Germline CDR1 and CDR2: SGHNT and YYREEE (reference sequence). Trimming removed 0 bases from V and 9 bases from J; junction bases left unmatched: 6. The length of the CDR3 is 14 residues. Written as DNA, the CDR3 is TGTGCCAGCAGCTTGGCGGGGGGGAGTGAGACGCAGTATTTT. This sequence encodes CASSLAGGSETQYF.

The V and J genes are TRBV7-9 and TRBJ1-1, with D hard to call. Trimming took off 5 bases at V and 4 bases at J, with 14 bases between the two ends. CDR3 size: 14 residues. In germline, CDR1 is SEHNR, CDR2 FQNEAQ (reference sequence). The CDR3 DNA reads as TGTGCCAGCAGCCTCTCTTTCGCGTTCACTGAAGCTTTCTTT. This gives the protein CASSLSFAFTEAFF.

J is TRBJ2-2 and V is TRBV19; 7 bases fit TRBD1. CDR3 length: 14 residues. V shed 10 bases, J shed 0 bases, and the junction held 5 bases outside the gene matches. Germline lookup yields CDR1 LNHDA and CDR2 SQIVND (reference sequence). CDR3 residues: CATTTGPNTGELFF. The DNA for the CDR3 is TGTGCCACCACGACAGGGCCGAACACCGGGGAGCTGTTTTTT.

A single count supports this clone. The gene calls are TRBV5-6 and TRBJ2-5, with TRBD1 matching 9 bases. J was trimmed by 5 bases and V by 0 bases; bases with no gene match: 8. CDR1 is SGHDT and CDR2 is YYEEEE in the germline V gene. The CDR3 has 16 residues. CDR3 coding DNA: TGTGCCAGCAGCTTGGCCGGAGGGACAGGGAGGGAGACCCAGTACTTC. Protein product: CASSLAGGTGRETQYF.

The J gene is TRBJ1-1, the V gene TRBV27; no clear D gene. The germline V and J ends were trimmed by 2 bases and 5 bases, with 12 bases remaining between them. There are 14 residues in the CDR3. Germline CDR1 MNHEY, CDR2 SMNVEV (reference sequence). CDR3 nucleotide sequence: TGTGCCAGCAGTTTAAAAGGGTCGGGAACTGAAGCTTTCTTT. Residues: CASSLKGSGTEAFF.

The chain has TRBV19 and TRBJ2-1, with D possibly matching TRBD1 (6 bases). CDR1 and CDR2 (germline): LNHDA, SQIVND (reference sequence). This CDR3 has 14 residues. With 6 bases removed from V and 0 bases from J, the gap between germline ends came to 9 bases. Written as DNA, the CDR3 is TGTGCCAGTAGGAGGGGGAGCTCCTACAATGAGCAGTTCTTC. It codes for CASRRGSSYNEQFF.

V is TRBV18 and J is TRBJ2-1, with 10 bases identical to TRBD1. Germline V gives CDR1 KGHSH, CDR2 LQKENI. The V gene end was trimmed by 1 base and the J gene end by 7 bases; junction bases not matched to a gene: 4. The CDR3 is made up of 15 amino acids. CDR3 nucleotides: TGTGCCAGCTCACCACGGACAGGGGGATGGAATGAGCAGTTCTTC. This codes for CASSPRTGGWNEQFF. The full variable domain, its missing parts supplied by reference TRBV18 and TRBJ2-1, is NAGVMQNPRHLVRRRGQEARLRCSPMKGHSHVYWYRQLPEEGLKFMVYLQKENIIDESGMPKERFSAEFPKEGPSILRIQQVVRGDSAAYFCASSPRTGGWNEQFFGPGTRLTVL.

V is TRBV11-3 and J is TRBJ2-3, with 7 nucleotides matching TRBD2. The CDR3 is 16 residues long. The V gene's germline CDR1 is SGHNT and CDR2 YENEEA. With V trimmed by 5 bases and J by 4 bases, 12 bases remained unmatched. The CDR3 nucleotides are TGTGCCAGCAGCCCTCTTAGGGGAGGGAGGGCAGATACGCAGTATTTT. This translates into CASSPLRGGRADTQYF.

The chain recombines TRBV14 with TRBJ1-4; D is undetermined. CDR1 and CDR2 from the germline V gene are SGHDN and FVKESK. This CDR3 contains 15 residues. V was clipped by 5 bases and J by 7 bases, with 17 bases between them. The CDR3 loop reads CASSEGSSPSEKLFF. The CDR3 region has the DNA TGTGCCAGCAGCGAAGGCAGTTCACCCTCTGAAAAACTGTTTTTT.

This CDR3 is CASSLELASNEQFF. The CDR3 nucleotides are TGTGCCAGCAGCTTGGAACTAGCAAGCAATGAGCAGTTCTTC. The chain couples TRBV5-6 to TRBJ2-1; D possibly corresponds to TRBD2 (6 bases). The germline V gene encodes CDR1 SGHDT and CDR2 YYEEEE. The V end was cut by 0 bases, the J end by 6 bases, with 10 bases between. CDR3 length: 14 residues.

The chain recombines TRBV2 with TRBJ1-1; TRBD1 is a possible D gene (6 bases). The V end was cut by 7 bases, the J end by 1 base, with 16 bases between. This CDR3 region has 15 residues. Germline values: CDR1 SNHLY, CDR2 FYNNEI. CDR3 coding DNA: TGTGCCAGCACCCGGGGCGACAGGTCGAACACTGAAGCTTTCTTT. This translates into CASTRGDRSNTEAFF. Looking up the rest from reference TRBV2 and TRBJ1-1 gives the full variable domain: EPEVTQTPSHQVTQMGQEVILRCVPISNHLYFYWYRQILGQKVEFLVSFYNNEISEKSEIFDDQFSVERPDGSNFTLKIRSTKLEDSAMYFCASTRGDRSNTEAFFGQGTRLTVV.

This chain connects TRBV4-1 to TRBJ1-4, with TRBD1 matching 9 bases. This CDR3 comprises 14 residues. Losses at the gene ends were 4 bases for V and 8 bases for J; bases not matched to a gene: 5. From germline, CDR1 is MGHRA and CDR2 YSYEKL. The CDR3 DNA follows: TGCGCCAGCAGCCTCCGACAGGGGGACGAAAAACTGTTTTTT. Its translation is CASSLRQGDEKLFF.

This clone was counted a few times. The chain combines TRBV10-3 with TRBJ2-7; D may be TRBD1 (5 bases). V shed 3 bases and J shed 9 bases, with 9 bases lying between them. The CDR3 loop spans 11 amino acids. Germline values: CDR1 ENHRY, CDR2 SYGVKD. The CDR3 loop is CAISDLGAQYF. The CDR3 bases are TGTGCCATCAGTGATCTTGGGGCGCAGTACTTC.

This clone has just one count. V usage is TRBV5-1 and J usage is TRBJ1-4; TRBD1 matches at 7 bases. V shed 3 bases and J 4 bases; nucleotides not matched to a gene: 3. The CDR3 runs 14 residues. Germline-derived CDR1 and CDR2 are SGHRS and YFSETQ. The CDR3 here is CASSYTGDNEKLFF. CDR3 in DNA: TGCGCCAGCAGCTACACAGGGGATAATGAAAAACTGTTTTTT. Drawing the rest from reference TRBV5-1 and TRBJ1-4, the complete variable domain is KAGVTQTPRYLIKTRGQQVTLSCSPISGHRSVSWYQQTPGQGLQFLFEYFSETQRNKGNFPGRFSGRQFSNSRSEMNVSTLELGDSALYLCASSYTGDNEKLFFGSGTQLSVL.

This clone occurred a few times. The chain employs TRBV5-5 and TRBJ2-7; TRBD2 is a possible D gene (5 bases). This CDR3 is 13 amino acids long. Germline loops: CDR1 SGHKS, CDR2 YYEKEE (reference sequence). Deletions cut 3 bases from V and 1 base from J, with 8 bases between. The CDR3 DNA sequence: TGTGCCAGCAGCTCGACGGGGTCCTACGAGCAGTACTTC. Its protein is CASSSTGSYEQYF.

V usage is TRBV28 and J usage is TRBJ1-4; weak D call: TRBD1 (5 bases). Germline-derived CDR1 and CDR2 are MDHEN and SYDVKM. The V and J ends lost 4 bases and 2 bases respectively, with 8 bases between them. This CDR3 contains 14 residues. CDR3 sequence reads: CASSSGGTNEKLFF. The CDR3 bases are TGTGCCAGCAGTTCCGGGGGGACTAATGAAAAACTGTTTTTT. The full variable domain, its missing parts supplied by reference TRBV28 and TRBJ1-4, is DVKVTQSSRYLVKRTGEKVFLECVQDMDHENMFWYRQDPGLGLRLIYFSYDVKMKEKGDIPEGYSVSREKKERFSLILESASTNQTSMYLCASSSGGTNEKLFFGSGTQLSVL.

The rearrangement joins TRBV28 to TRBJ1-3, with D perhaps matching TRBD1 (6 bases). CDR3 length: 13 residues. V was clipped by 7 bases and J by 2 bases, with 9 bases between them. Looked up from germline, CDR1 is MDHEN and CDR2 is SYDVKM. The CDR3 nucleotides read TGTGCCAGCAAGACAGGTACTGGAAACACCATATATTTT. Protein product: CASKTGTGNTIYF.